This T cell receptor beta chain is from a study of shared clonotypes between healthy human individuals. General study results and limits: Around 5.3% of naive CD4 clonotypes were shared across four donors.

Deep was the level at which the assay was run. Assay: immunoSEQ multiplex PCR; the TCRdb copy retains only in-frame clones and omits some. The profile covers more than 1,200,000 clones, with about 98.5% appearing a single time and around 0.33% taken by the ten largest. Worth noting for this clone: Its specificity is not known.

Trimming removed 6 bases at V and 2 bases at J, with 8 bases between. The length of the CDR3 is 13 residues. Per germline, CDR1 SGHTA and CDR2 FQGNSA. The healthy adult donors were HIV-negative and reported no recent acute infections or vaccinations. Investigators divided CD4+ cells into CD45RA+ naive and CD45RA-negative memory subsets. This TCR came from a man under 40 in good health. The specimen sequenced was naive CD4+ T cells sorted from blood. Regarding subset: CD45RA+ positively selected. The rearrangement links TRBV7-2 to TRBJ2-1; weak D call: TRBD2 (5 bases). For the CDR3, the DNA is TGTGCCAGCAGTGGACTGGCCTACAATGAGCAGTTCTTC. Encoded protein: CASSGLAYNEQFF.